These T cell receptor beta chains were read from a single sample in a study of cytomegalovirus exposure and HLA in healthy donors. Data came from immunoSEQ multiplex PCR; TCRdb stores just in-frame clones and leaves some out. There are around 130,000 clones in the sample; about 8.5% occur only once, and around 5.5% lies in the top ten. Sequencing input: PBMCs. These receptors were obtained from a man aged 40-50 years in good health and CMV-seronegative. Each CDR3 is given with its conserved first and last residue. The D gene is left open where the match is weak. Not every row has a clone size; where given, it reads once, few, many or a size class.

V: TRBV2; J: TRBJ1-1; size: .; D: TRBD1; CDR3: CASSVNGQGGNEAFF; DNA: TGTGCCAGCAGTGTGAATGGACAGGGGGGAAATGAAGCTTTCTTT
V: TRBV4-1; J: TRBJ2-3; size: .; D: TRBD2; CDR3: CASSQPGLGGDTQYF; DNA: TGCGCCAGCAGCCAGCCGGGACTGGGGGGGGATACGCAGTATTTT
V: TRBV4-2; J: TRBJ2-3; size: .; D: .; CDR3: CASSQDRDTQYF; DNA: TGTGCCAGCAGCCAAGATAGAGATACGCAGTATTTT
V: TRBV18; J: TRBJ1-1; size: .; D: .; CDR3: CASSQGRQSNTEAFF; DNA: TGTGCCAGCTCTCAGGGCAGACAGTCGAACACTGAAGCTTTCTTT
V: TRBV29-1; J: TRBJ2-1; size: few; D: .; CDR3: CSVDPRIAEFYNEQFF; DNA: TGCAGCGTTGATCCCCGGATAGCGGAATTCTACAATGAGCAGTTCTTC
V: TRBV9; J: TRBJ2-3; size: .; D: .; CDR3: CASSVEGGMPDTQYF; DNA: TGTGCCAGCAGCGTAGAAGGCGGAATGCCAGATACGCAGTATTTT
V: TRBV4-2; J: TRBJ2-7; size: .; D: TRBD2; CDR3: CASSQGTSGNFYEQYF; DNA: TGTGCCAGCAGCCAAGGGACTAGCGGGAACTTCTACGAGCAGTACTTC
V: TRBV7-8; J: TRBJ2-3; size: few; D: .; CDR3: CASSFGLNPTDTQYF; DNA: TGTGCCAGCAGCTTTGGACTCAACCCCACAGATACGCAGTATTTT
V: TRBV19; J: TRBJ2-1; size: .; D: .; CDR3: CASSIGYNEQFF; DNA: TGTGCCAGTAGTATCGGCTACAATGAGCAGTTCTTC
V: TRBV5-6; J: TRBJ1-4; size: .; D: TRBD1; CDR3: CASSPSGTGAEKLFF; DNA: TGTGCCAGCAGCCCCTCGGGGACAGGGGCCGAAAAACTGTTTTTT
V: TRBV4-1; J: TRBJ2-7; size: few; D: .; CDR3: CASSPAGTEQYF; DNA: TGCGCCAGCAGCCCCGCTGGGACAGAGCAGTACTTC
V: TRBV28; J: TRBJ1-5; size: .; D: TRBD1; CDR3: CASSGGTGANQPQHF; DNA: TGTGCCAGCAGTGGCGGGACAGGAGCTAATCAGCCCCAGCATTTT
V: TRBV4-2; J: TRBJ2-3; size: few; D: TRBD2; CDR3: CASSRPSAGGGDTQYF; DNA: TGTGCCAGCAGCCGCCCATCAGCGGGGGGGGGCGATACGCAGTATTTT
V: TRBV6-5; J: TRBJ2-5; size: .; D: TRBD2; CDR3: CASSFEAGLKTQYF; DNA: TGTGCCAGCAGTTTTGAAGCGGGGCTAAAGACCCAGTACTTC